This T cell receptor beta chain was recorded in a study of blood T cell repertoires in COVID-19. Turning to the study itself: From the United States, Italy and Spain came samples of acute and convalescent COVID-19. Nucleic acid was either cDNA or gDNA, and it came from T cells, B-cell-depleted T cells, or PBMCs.

Original analysis: Amplification from reference gene primers served as the basis for estimated nucleated cell counts. Repertoires were generated with immunoSEQ multiplex PCR, while TCRdb's copy carries only in-frame clones and drops some. V and J calls and clone size come straight from that table; D and trimming were deduced from the DNA. Of over 35,000 clones in the sample, approximately 85% were seen once. Seattle's cohort entered during active infection and was followed longitudinally. The CDR3 covers 15 residues. Trimming took 3 bases from V and 0 from J, leaving 9 bases between them. CDR1 and CDR2 from the germline V gene are SGHRS and YFSETQ.

V usage is TRBV5-1 and J usage is TRBJ2-2; possibly TRBD1 for D (6 bases). The sequencing sample was made of peripheral blood. The clonotype was recovered from a woman aged 80 or over with COVID-19, enrolled during active disease. The CDR3 nucleotides are TGCGCCAGCAGCTCTCGGACAGCGAACACCGGGGAGCTGTTTTTT. Translating it yields CASSSRTANTGELFF. Full variable domain (remainder filled in from reference TRBV5-1 and TRBJ2-2): KAGVTQTPRYLIKTRGQQVTLSCSPISGHRSVSWYQQTPGQGLQFLFEYFSETQRNKGNFPGRFSGRQFSNSRSEMNVSTLELGDSALYLCASSSRTANTGELFFGEGSRLTVL.